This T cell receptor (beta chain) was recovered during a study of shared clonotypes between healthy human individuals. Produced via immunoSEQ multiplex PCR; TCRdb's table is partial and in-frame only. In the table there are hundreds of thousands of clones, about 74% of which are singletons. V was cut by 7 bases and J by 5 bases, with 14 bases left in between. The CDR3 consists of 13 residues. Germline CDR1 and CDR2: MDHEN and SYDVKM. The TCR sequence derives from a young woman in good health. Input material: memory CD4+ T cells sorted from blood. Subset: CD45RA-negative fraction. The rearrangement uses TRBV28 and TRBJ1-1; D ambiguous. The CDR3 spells CASNIRRLTEAFF. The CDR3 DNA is TGTGCCAGCAATATCCGGCGGTTAACTGAAGCTTTCTTT.